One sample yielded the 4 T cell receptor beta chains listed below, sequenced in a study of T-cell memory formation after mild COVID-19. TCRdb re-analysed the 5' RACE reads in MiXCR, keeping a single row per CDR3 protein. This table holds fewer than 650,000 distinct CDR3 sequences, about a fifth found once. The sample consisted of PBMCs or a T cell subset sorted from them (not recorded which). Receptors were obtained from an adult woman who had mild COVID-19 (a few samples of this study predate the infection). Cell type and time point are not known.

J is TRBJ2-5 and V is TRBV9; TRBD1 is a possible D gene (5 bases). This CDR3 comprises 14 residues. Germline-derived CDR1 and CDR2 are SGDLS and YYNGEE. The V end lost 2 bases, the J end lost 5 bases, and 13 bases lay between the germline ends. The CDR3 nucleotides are TGTGCCAGCAGCGTGTATCCGAAGGGGGAGACCCAGTACTTC. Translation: CASSVYPKGETQYF.

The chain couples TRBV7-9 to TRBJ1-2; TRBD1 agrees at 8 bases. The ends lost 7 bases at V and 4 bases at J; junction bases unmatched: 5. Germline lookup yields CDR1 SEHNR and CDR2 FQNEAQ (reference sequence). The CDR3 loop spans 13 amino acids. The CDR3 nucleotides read TGTGCCAGCACCTTCAGGGGGCCCTATGGCTACACCTTC. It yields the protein CASTFRGPYGYTF.

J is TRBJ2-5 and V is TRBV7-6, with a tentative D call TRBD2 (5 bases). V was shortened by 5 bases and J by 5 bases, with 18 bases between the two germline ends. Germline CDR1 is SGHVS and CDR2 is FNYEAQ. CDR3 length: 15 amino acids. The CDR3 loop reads CASSASRARGETQYF. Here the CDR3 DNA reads TGTGCCAGCAGCGCCTCTAGGGCCAGAGGGGAGACCCAGTACTTC.

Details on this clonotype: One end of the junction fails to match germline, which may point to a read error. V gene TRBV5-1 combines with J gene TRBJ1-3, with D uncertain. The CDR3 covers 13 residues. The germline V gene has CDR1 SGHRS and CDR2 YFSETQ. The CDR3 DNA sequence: TGCGCCAGCAGCTTGAACTCTGGAAACACCATACATTTT. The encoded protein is CASSLNSGNTIHF.